This T cell receptor (beta chain) is drawn from a study of Ad26.COV2.S vaccination and SARS-CoV-2 variants. General observations from the study: Measurement of non-spike TCR breadth gave similar results in vaccine and placebo recipients.

The CDR3 is 13 amino acids. V lost 5 bases to trimming and J lost 5 bases, with 11 bases between them. Germline lookup yields CDR1 MNHEY and CDR2 SVGAGI. The treatment was: some 20 received Ad26.COV2.S at low or high dose, single or two shots; about 5 received placebo; per-sample allocation not given. The investigators took samples on day 63 after the first vaccine or placebo injection. Remarks on this clone: What it binds is unknown.

Repertoires were generated with immunoSEQ multiplex PCR, while TCRdb's copy carries only in-frame clones and drops some. Altogether hundreds of thousands of clones are present, about 88% being singletons, with the ten largest covering 6.4%. V gene TRBV6-5 combines with J gene TRBJ2-3, with a tentative D call TRBD2 (6 bases). This TCR was sampled from a person aged 18-65 years who received the Ad26.COV2.S COVID-19 vaccine or a placebo. Sequencing was performed on peripheral blood, taken in a trial of Ad26.COV2.S vaccine versus placebo. This CDR3 reads CASSMLARDTQYF. CDR3 sequence (DNA): TGTGCCAGCAGTATGCTAGCGAGAGATACGCAGTATTTT.